Listed below are T cell receptor beta chains from one sample, sequenced in a study of blood T cell repertoires in COVID-19. Using immunoSEQ multiplex PCR, the repertoire was profiled, and TCRdb retains in-frame clones only, with some absent. The repertoire holds about 190,000 clones, with approximately 86% as singletons. The source material was peripheral blood. The receptor source for this set is a man aged 25 to 40 with acute or convalescent COVID-19. The CDR3 runs from the conserved cysteine through the conserved F or W. D genes are given only for firm matches. Rows may omit the clone size; those that give it use once, few, many or a size class.

d_call clone_size j_call cdr3_length v_call cdr3_nt cdr3_aa
TRBD1 NA TRBJ1-6 15 TRBV5-6 TGTGCCAGCAGCTCGGGACAGGGCCGCCAATTTCCCCTCCACTTT CASSSGQGRQFPLHF
NA NA TRBJ1-1 12 TRBV6-5 TGTGCCAGCAGTCGCCGGGACACTGAAGCTTTCTTT CASSRRDTEAFF
NA NA TRBJ2-7 15 TRBV9 TGTGCCAGCAGCCCCCGGCAGGGGAGTTCCCGCGAGCAGTACTTC CASSPRQGSSREQYF
NA NA TRBJ1-4 13 TRBV10-2 TGCGCCAGCGCAGAGCCAGGGGATGAAAAACTGTTTTTT CASAEPGDEKLFF
TRBD1 NA TRBJ1-2 15 TRBV7-3 TGTGCCAGCAGCCTCGGGACAGGGAGTGGCGGAGGCTACACCTTC CASSLGTGSGGGYTF
NA NA TRBJ2-1 12 TRBV9 TGTGCCAGCAGCGTACCCGGTAATGAGCAGTTCTTC CASSVPGNEQFF
TRBD2 NA TRBJ2-1 15 TRBV28 TGTGCCAGCAGCTCCGAGGGACTAGCGGTCAATGAGCAGTTCTTC CASSSEGLAVNEQFF
TRBD1 NA TRBJ1-3 18 TRBV5-1 TGCGCCAGCAGCGTAGGACAGGTTACGACCTCCTCTGGAAACACCATATATTTT CASSVGQVTTSSGNTIYF
NA NA TRBJ2-6 15 TRBV28 TGTGCCAGCAGTTCTGGGGCGTCTGGGGCCAACGTCCTGACTTTC CASSSGASGANVLTF
NA once TRBJ2-3 16 TRBV24-1 TGTGCCACCAGTGGCACCCGGGACTTCTTCGGAGATACGCAGTATTTT CATSGTRDFFGDTQYF
TRBD2 NA TRBJ2-3 17 TRBV19 TGTGCCAGTAGTCCGGCAACTAGCGGGGGGGCCCCAGATACGCAGTATTTT CASSPATSGGAPDTQYF
NA NA TRBJ2-7 15 TRBV28 TGTGCCAGCAGGGCACCTCAGGCAGGTACCTACGAGCAGTACTTC CASRAPQAGTYEQYF
NA NA TRBJ2-2 12 TRBV3-1/TRBV3-2 TGTGCCAGCAGCCAAGTCCCAGGGGAGCTGTTTTTT CASSQVPGELFF
NA once TRBJ1-1 13 TRBV19 TGTGCCACGACGAGTCTAGGACAGTATGAAGCTTTCTTT CATTSLGQYEAFF
NA NA TRBJ1-1 14 TRBV11-2 TGTGCCAGCAGCTTAGTCAGAGGGAGGGCTGAAGCTTTCTTT CASSLVRGRAEAFF
NA NA TRBJ2-4 16 TRBV11-1 TGTGCCAGCAGCTTAACCAGAGCGGGCTCCAAAAACATTCAGTACTTC CASSLTRAGSKNIQYF
NA once TRBJ1-6 14 TRBV10-1 TGCGCCAGCTCCCAGGGAATGTATAATTCACCCCTCCACTTT CASSQGMYNSPLHF
NA NA TRBJ2-3 15 TRBV9 TGTGCCAGCAGCGTAGAGGTGGGAGGCACAGATACGCAGTATTTT CASSVEVGGTDTQYF
TRBD2 NA TRBJ2-2 17 TRBV10-1 TGCGCTACCAGCAAGTTATCTAGCGGGAAGAACACCGGGGAGCTGTTTTTT CATSKLSSGKNTGELFF
NA once TRBJ2-5 14 TRBV7-9 TGTGCCAGCAGCTTAGGGGCAGGGGATGTGACCCAGTACTTC CASSLGAGDVTQYF
NA NA TRBJ1-1 14 TRBV7-3 TGTGCCAGCAGCCCCGGGACACCGGACACTGAAGCTTTCTTT CASSPGTPDTEAFF
NA NA TRBJ2-3 14 TRBV9 TGTGCCAGCAGTTTTAGTCTAGTCGGCGATACGCAGTATTTT CASSFSLVGDTQYF
NA NA TRBJ2-7 14 TRBV7-3 TGTGCCAGCAGCTTAACGTCGGGAAGTTACGAGCAGTACTTC CASSLTSGSYEQYF
NA once TRBJ1-1 15 TRBV28 TGTGCCAGCGGTTTTCAGGGCCCGGGGGACACTGAAGCTTTCTTT CASGFQGPGDTEAFF
TRBD1 NA TRBJ1-5 17 TRBV19 TGTGCCAGTAGTAGGTCTGCCAGGGGGGAGAGCAATCAGCCCCAGCATTTT CASSRSARGESNQPQHF
TRBD2 NA TRBJ2-2 14 TRBV23-1 TGCGCCAGCAGTCCGGGGGGAGGAACCGGGGAGCTGTTTTTT CASSPGGGTGELFF
NA NA TRBJ2-1 15 TRBV28 TGTGCCAGCAGTTGGGGGGGGACAGGTGACAATGAGCAGTTCTTC CASSWGGTGDNEQFF
NA NA TRBJ1-6 16 TRBV11-2 TGTGCCAGCAGTCACCTACAGAGCTCCTATAATTCACCCCTCCACTTT CASSHLQSSYNSPLHF
NA NA TRBJ2-2 14 TRBV28 TGTGCCAGCAGGGGGGCGCTTAACACCGGGGAGCTGTTTTTT CASRGALNTGELFF
NA NA TRBJ1-2 15 TRBV28 TGTGCCAGCAGTTCCGGACGGGAACCTAACTATGGCTACACCTTC CASSSGREPNYGYTF
NA NA TRBJ1-2 12 TRBV28 TGTGCCAGCAGTTTAGGCAACTATGGCTACACCTTC CASSLGNYGYTF
NA NA TRBJ1-3 14 TRBV5-5 TGTGCCAGCAGCTCGCGCCTCTCTGGAAACACCATATATTTT CASSSRLSGNTIYF
TRBD1 NA TRBJ1-5 14 TRBV28 TGTGCCAGCGTACAGGGGGCCCTCAATCAGCCCCAGCATTTT CASVQGALNQPQHF
TRBD1 NA TRBJ1-2 16 TRBV19 TGTGCCAGTAGTCCTAACTACAGGGGGCACGGCTATGGCTACACCTTC CASSPNYRGHGYGYTF
TRBD1 NA TRBJ1-4 14 TRBV7-8 TGTGCCAGCAGCTTGGACAGGGGGCAGTGGGGACTGTTTTTT CASSLDRGQWGLFF
NA once TRBJ1-2 11 TRBV20-1 TGCAGTGCCAAGACAGACTATGGCTACACCTTC CSAKTDYGYTF
NA NA TRBJ2-7 14 TRBV6-6 TGTGCCAGCTGCGGGACGGCGAGCTCCTACGAGCAGTACTTC CASCGTASSYEQYF